This entry features one T cell receptor (beta chain) sequence. The data stem from a study of shared clonotypes between healthy human individuals. The CDR3 totals 15 residues. Germline-derived CDR1 and CDR2 are MDHEN and SYDVKM. V shed 5 bases and J 4 bases; nucleotides not matched to a gene: 6. Here immunoSEQ multiplex PCR was the method, and the copy in TCRdb shows in-frame clones only, minus some. This table holds around 2,000,000 clones, roughly 95% found once. The clonotype originates from a man younger than 35 in good health. The sample comprised naive CD4+ T cells sorted from blood. Subset indicated: CD45RA+ positively selected. The V gene is TRBV28, the J gene TRBJ1-5; TRBD1 aligns across 9 bases. The CDR3 sequence is CASSAPDRGNQPQHF. In nucleotides, the CDR3 is TGTGCCAGCAGTGCGCCAGACAGGGGGAATCAGCCCCAGCATTTT.